The T cell receptor (beta chain) under discussion was sequenced for a study of T cell changes during pregnancy in multiple sclerosis. Using immunoSEQ multiplex PCR, the repertoire was profiled, and TCRdb retains in-frame clones only, with some absent. The sample includes fewer than 40,000 clones, roughly 90% of them seen just once. The germline V gene encodes CDR1 SGHDN and CDR2 FVKESK. With 4 bases removed from V and 2 bases from J, the gap between germline ends came to 11 bases. CDR3 length equals 14 residues. V and J are TRBV14 and TRBJ2-5; D remains ambiguous. The source of this sequence is a female donor in good health, enrolled as a control in a pregnancy study. The sample in question was CD4+ T cells from peripheral blood mononuclear cells, obtained in the second trimester of pregnancy. The CDR3 region has the DNA TGTGCCAGCAGCCTACCGCGACTTCAAGAGACCCAGTACTTC. Translation: CASSLPRLQETQYF.